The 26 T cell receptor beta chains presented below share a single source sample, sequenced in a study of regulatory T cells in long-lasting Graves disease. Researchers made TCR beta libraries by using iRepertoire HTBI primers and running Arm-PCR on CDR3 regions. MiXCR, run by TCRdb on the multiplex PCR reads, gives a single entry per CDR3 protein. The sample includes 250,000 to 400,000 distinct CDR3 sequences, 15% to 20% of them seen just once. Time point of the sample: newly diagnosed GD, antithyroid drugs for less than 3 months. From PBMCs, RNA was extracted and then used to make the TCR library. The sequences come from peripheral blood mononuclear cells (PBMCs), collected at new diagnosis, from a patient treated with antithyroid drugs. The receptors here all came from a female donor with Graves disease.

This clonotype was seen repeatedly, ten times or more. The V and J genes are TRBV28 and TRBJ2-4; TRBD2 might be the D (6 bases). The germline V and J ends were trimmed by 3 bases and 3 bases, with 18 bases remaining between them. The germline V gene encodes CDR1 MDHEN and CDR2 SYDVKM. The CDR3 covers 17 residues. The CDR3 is CASSFGTLSGDKNIQYF. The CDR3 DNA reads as TGTGCCAGCAGTTTTGGTACATTATCGGGGGACAAAAACATTCAGTACTTC. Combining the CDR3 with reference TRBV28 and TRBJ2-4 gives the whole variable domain DVKVTQSSRYLVKRTGEKVFLECVQDMDHENMFWYRQDPGLGLRLIYFSYDVKMKEKGDIPEGYSVSREKKERFSLILESASTNQTSMYLCASSFGTLSGDKNIQYFGAGTRLSVL.

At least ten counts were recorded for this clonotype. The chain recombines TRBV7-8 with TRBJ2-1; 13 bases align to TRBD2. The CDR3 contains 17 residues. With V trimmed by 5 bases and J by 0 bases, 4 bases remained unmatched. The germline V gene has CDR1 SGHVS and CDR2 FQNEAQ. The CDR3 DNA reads TGTGCCAGCAGCCCCCGGACTAGCGGGAGCTCCTACAATGAGCAGTTCTTC. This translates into CASSPRTSGSSYNEQFF.

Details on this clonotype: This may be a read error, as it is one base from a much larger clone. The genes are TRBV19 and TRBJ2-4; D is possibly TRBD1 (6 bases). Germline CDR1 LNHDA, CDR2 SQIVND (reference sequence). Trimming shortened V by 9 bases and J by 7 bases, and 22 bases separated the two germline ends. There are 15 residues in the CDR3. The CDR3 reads CASQPGAIGRNIQYF. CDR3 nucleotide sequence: TGTGCCAGCCAACCAGGGGCCATAGGACGGAACATTCAGTACTTC.

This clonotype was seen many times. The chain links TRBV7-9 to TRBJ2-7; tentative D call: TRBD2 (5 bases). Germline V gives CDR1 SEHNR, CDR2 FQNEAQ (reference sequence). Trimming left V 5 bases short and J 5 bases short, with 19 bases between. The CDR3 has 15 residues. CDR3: CASSRGNLQRDEQYF. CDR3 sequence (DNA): TGTGCCAGCAGCCGTGGGAACTTACAGAGGGACGAGCAGTACTTC.

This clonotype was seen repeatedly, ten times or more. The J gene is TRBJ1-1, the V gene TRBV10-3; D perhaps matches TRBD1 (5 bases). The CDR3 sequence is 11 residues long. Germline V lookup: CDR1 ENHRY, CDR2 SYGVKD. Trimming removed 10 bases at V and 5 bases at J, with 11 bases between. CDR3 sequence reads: CATGSQTEAFF. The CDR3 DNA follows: TGTGCCACAGGGTCACAAACTGAAGCTTTCTTT.

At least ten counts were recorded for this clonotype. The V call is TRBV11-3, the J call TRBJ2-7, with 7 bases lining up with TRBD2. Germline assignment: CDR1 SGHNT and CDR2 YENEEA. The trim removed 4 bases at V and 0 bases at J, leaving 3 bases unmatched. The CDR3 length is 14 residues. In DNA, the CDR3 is TGTGCCAGCAGCTATAGCGGGCCCTCCTACGAGCAGTACTTC. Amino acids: CASSYSGPSYEQYF.

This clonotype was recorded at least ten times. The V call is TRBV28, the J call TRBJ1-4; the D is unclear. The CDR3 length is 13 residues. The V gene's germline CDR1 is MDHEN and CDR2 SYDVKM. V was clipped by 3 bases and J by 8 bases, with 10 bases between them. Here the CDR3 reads CASSLGNTEKLFF. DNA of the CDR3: TGTGCCAGCAGTTTGGGGAACACAGAAAAACTGTTTTTT.

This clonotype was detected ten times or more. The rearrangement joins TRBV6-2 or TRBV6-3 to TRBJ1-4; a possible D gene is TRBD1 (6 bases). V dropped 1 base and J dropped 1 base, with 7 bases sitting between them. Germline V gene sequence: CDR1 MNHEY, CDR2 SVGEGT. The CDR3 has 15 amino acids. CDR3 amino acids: CASSYFRGTNEKLFF. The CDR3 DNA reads TGTGCCAGCAGTTACTTCAGGGGAACTAATGAAAAACTGTTTTTT.

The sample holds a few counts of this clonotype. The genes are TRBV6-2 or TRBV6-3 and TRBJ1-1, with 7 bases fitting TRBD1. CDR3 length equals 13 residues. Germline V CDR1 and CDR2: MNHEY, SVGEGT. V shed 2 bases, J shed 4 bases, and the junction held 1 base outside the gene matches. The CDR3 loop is CASSYGTATEAFF. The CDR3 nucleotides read TGTGCCAGCAGTTACGGGACAGCCACTGAAGCTTTCTTT.

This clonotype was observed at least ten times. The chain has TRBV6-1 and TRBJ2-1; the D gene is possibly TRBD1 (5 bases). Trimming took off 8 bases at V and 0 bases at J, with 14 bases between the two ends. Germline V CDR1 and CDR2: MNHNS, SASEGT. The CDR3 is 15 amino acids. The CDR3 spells CASSGSTASYNEQFF. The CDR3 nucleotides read TGTGCCAGCTCAGGGTCTACCGCCTCCTACAATGAGCAGTTCTTC.

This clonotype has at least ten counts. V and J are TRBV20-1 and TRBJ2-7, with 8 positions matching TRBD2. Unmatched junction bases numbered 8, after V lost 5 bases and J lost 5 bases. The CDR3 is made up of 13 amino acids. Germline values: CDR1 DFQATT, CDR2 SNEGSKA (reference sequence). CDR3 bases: TGCAGTGCTGACCTTTTAGCGGGACACGAGCAGTACTTC. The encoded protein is CSADLLAGHEQYF.

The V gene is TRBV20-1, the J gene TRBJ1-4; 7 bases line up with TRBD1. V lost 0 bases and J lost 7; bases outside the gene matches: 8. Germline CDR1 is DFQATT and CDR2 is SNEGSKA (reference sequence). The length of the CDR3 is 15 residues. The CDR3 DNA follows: TGCAGTGCTAGAGATCCCCGCAGGGGGAGTGAAAAACTGTTTTTT. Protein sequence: CSARDPRRGSEKLFF.

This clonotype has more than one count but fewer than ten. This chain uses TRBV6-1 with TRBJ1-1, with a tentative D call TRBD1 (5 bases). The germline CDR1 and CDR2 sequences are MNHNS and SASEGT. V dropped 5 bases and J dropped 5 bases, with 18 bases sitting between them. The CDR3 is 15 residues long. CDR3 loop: CASSRGVRKGTEAFF. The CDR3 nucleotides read TGTGCCAGCAGTCGCGGGGTCCGGAAGGGGACTGAAGCTTTCTTT.

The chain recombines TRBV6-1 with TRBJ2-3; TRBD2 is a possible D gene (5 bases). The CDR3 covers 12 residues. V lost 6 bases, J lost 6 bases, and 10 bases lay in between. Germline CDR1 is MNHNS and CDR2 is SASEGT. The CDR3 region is CASRYQRDTQYF. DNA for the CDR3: TGTGCCAGCAGGTACCAGCGGGATACGCAGTATTTT.

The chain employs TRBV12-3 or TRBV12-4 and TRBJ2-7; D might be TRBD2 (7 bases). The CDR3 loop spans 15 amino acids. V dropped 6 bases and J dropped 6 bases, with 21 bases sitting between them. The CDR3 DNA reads TGTGCCAGCAGCCCCGGCCCGGGGGGCAATGGCGAGCAGTACTTC. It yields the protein CASSPGPGGNGEQYF.

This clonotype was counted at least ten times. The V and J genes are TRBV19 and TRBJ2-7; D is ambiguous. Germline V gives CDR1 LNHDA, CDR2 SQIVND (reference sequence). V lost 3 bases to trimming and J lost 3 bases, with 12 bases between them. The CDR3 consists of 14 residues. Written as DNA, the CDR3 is TGTGCCAGTAGTATGGGCATGTTGGGCTACGAGCAGTACTTC. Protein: CASSMGMLGYEQYF.

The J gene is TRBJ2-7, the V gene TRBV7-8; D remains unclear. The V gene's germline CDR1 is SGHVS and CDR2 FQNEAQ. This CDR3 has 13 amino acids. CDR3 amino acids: CASSLGVSYERYV. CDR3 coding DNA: TGTGCCAGCAGCTTGGGCGTCTCCTACGAGCGGTACGTC.

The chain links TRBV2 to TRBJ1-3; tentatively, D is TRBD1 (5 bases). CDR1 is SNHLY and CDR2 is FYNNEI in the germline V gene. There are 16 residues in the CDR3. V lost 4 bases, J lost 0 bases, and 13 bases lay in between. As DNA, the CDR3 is TGTGCCAGCAGTGCGGGGGACGGGAGCTCTGGAAACACCATATATTTT. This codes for CASSAGDGSSGNTIYF. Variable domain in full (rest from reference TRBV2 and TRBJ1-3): EPEVTQTPSHQVTQMGQEVILRCVPISNHLYFYWYRQILGQKVEFLVSFYNNEISEKSEIFDDQFSVERPDGSNFTLKIRSTKLEDSAMYFCASSAGDGSSGNTIYFGEGSWLTVV.

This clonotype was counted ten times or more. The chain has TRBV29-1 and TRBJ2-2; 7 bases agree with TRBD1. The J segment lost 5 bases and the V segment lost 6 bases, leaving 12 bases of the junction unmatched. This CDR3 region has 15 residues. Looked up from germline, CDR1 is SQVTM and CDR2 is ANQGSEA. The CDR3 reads CSVRGDREVTGELFF. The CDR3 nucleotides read TGCAGCGTCCGCGGAGACAGGGAAGTTACCGGGGAGCTGTTTTTT.

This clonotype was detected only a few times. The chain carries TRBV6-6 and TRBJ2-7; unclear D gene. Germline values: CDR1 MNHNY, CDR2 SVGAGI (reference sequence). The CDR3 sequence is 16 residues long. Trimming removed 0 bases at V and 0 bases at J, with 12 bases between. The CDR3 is CASSYSQSAVSYEQYF. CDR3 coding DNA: TGTGCCAGCAGTTACTCGCAGAGTGCAGTCTCCTACGAGCAGTACTTC.

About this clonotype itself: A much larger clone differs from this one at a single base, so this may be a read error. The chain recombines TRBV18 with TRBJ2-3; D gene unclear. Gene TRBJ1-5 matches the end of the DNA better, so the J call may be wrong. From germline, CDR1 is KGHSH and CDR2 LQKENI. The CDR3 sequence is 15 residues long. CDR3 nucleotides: TGTGCCAGCTCACGTTATGAGGGTGGCACAGATACGCAGCATTTT. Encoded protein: CASSRYEGGTDTQHF.

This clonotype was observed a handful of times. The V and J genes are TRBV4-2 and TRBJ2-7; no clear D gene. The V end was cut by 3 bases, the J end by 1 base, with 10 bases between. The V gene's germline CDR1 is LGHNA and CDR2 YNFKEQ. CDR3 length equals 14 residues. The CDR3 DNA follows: TGTGCCAGCAGCCAGCCCCAGAGTTCCTACGAGCAGTACTTC. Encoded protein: CASSQPQSSYEQYF.

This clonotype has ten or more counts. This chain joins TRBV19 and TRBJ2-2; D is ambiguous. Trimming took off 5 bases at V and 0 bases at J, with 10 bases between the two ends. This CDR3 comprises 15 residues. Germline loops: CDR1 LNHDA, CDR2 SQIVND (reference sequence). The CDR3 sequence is CASSGLPANTGELFF. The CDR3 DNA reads TGTGCCAGTAGTGGGCTACCCGCGAACACCGGGGAGCTGTTTTTT. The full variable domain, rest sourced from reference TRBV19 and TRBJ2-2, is DGGITQSPKYLFRKEGQNVTLSCEQNLNHDAMYWYRQDPGQGLRLIYYSQIVNDFQKGDIAEGYSVSREKKESFPLTVTSAQKNPTAFYLCASSGLPANTGELFFGEGSRLTVL.

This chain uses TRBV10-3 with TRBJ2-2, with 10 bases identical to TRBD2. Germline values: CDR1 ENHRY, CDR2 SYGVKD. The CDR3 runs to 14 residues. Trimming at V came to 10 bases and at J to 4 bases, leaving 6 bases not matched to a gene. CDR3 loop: CATGLADTTGELFF. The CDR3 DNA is TGTGCCACCGGACTAGCGGATACCACCGGGGAGCTGTTTTTT.

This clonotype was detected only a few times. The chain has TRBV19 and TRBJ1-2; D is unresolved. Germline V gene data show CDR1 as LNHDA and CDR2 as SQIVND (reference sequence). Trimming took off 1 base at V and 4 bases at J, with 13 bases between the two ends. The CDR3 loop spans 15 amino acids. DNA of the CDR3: TGTGCCAGTAGTATAGGGACGGCAGTTCTCTATGGCTACACCTTC. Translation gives CASSIGTAVLYGYTF.

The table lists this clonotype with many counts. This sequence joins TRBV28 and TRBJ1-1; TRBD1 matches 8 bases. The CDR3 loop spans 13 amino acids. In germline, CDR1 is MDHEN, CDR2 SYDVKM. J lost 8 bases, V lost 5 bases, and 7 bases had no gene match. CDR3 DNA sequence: TGTGCCAGCAGTATAAACAGGGGGAGGGAAGCTTTCTTT. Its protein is CASSINRGREAFF. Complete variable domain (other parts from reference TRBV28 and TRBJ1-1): DVKVTQSSRYLVKRTGEKVFLECVQDMDHENMFWYRQDPGLGLRLIYFSYDVKMKEKGDIPEGYSVSREKKERFSLILESASTNQTSMYLCASSINRGREAFFGQGTRLTVV.